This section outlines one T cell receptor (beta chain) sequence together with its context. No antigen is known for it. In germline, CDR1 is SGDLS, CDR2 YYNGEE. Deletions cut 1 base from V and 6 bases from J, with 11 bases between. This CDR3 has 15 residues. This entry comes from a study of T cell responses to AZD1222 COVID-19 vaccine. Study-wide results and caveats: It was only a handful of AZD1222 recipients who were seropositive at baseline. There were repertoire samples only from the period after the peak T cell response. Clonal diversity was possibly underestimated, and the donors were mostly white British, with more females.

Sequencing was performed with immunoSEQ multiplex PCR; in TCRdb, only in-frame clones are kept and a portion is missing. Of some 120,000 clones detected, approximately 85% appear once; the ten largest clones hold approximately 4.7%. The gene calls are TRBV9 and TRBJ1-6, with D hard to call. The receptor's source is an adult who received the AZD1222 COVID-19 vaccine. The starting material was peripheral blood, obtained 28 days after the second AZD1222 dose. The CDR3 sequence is CASSVNSEANSPLHF. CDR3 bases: TGTGCCAGCAGCGTAAACAGTGAAGCTAATTCACCCCTCCACTTT.